The next 12 T cell receptor beta chains were all read from a single sample in a study of early T cells in non-severe SARS-CoV-2 infection. Each CDR3 protein is one row after TCRdb ran MiXCR on the 5' RACE reads. The sample shows some 98,000 distinct CDR3 sequences, over 15% of them seen only once. Sequenced sample: whole blood. These receptors all stem from an adult who was a healthcare worker with PCR-confirmed SARS-CoV-2 infection or an uninfected control (not recorded which).

This chain uses TRBV11-2 with TRBJ2-5; D gene ambiguous. V lost 11 bases, J lost 2 bases, and 12 bases lay in between. CDR3 length: 12 amino acids. The germline gives CDR1 SGHAT, CDR2 FQNNGV. The CDR3 region has the DNA TGTGCCTCCGGGCCGGTACAAGAGACCCAGTACTTC. Its translation is CASGPVQETQYF. Variable domain in full (rest from reference TRBV11-2 and TRBJ2-5): EAGVAQSPRYKIIEKRQSVAFWCNPISGHATLYWYQQILGQGPKLLIQFQNNGVVDDSQLPKDRFSAERLKGVDSTLKIQPAKLEDSAVYLCASGPVQETQYFGPGTRLLVL.

This clonotype has more than one count but fewer than ten. The chain links TRBV10-3 to TRBJ1-5; D gene unclear. Trimming removed 4 bases from V and 4 bases from J, with 8 bases in between. From germline, CDR1 is ENHRY and CDR2 SYGVKD. The CDR3 has 13 amino acids. The CDR3 sequence: CAISGDLNQPQHF. The CDR3 DNA is TGTGCCATCAGTGGAGACCTTAATCAGCCCCAGCATTTT.

The chain has TRBV20-1 and TRBJ2-1; 9 bases match TRBD2. J was trimmed by 6 bases and V by 1 base; bases with no gene match: 4. The CDR3 contains 14 residues. CDR1 and CDR2 from the germline V gene are DFQATT and SNEGSKA (reference sequence). The CDR3 sequence is CSARVSGGANEQFF. The CDR3 nucleotides are TGCAGTGCTAGAGTTAGCGGGGGTGCCAATGAGCAGTTCTTC.

The chain employs TRBV20-1 and TRBJ1-5; D gene unclear. The V and J ends lost 0 bases and 5 bases respectively, with 5 bases between them. The CDR3 runs 12 residues. Germline V gives CDR1 DFQATT, CDR2 SNEGSKA (reference sequence). The CDR3 bases are TGCAGTGCTAGAGAGGGAGATCAGCCCCAGCATTTT. This gives the protein CSAREGDQPQHF.

The V gene is TRBV20-1, the J gene TRBJ1-2; unclear D gene. The V end was cut by 6 bases, the J end by 6 bases, with 14 bases between. Germline V gene sequence: CDR1 DFQATT, CDR2 SNEGSKA (reference sequence). The CDR3 runs to 12 residues. CDR3 sequence (DNA): TGCAGTGCCCGAGGGAGGGTACATGGCTACACCTTC. This gives the protein CSARGRVHGYTF.

Many counts were recorded for this clonotype. The chain carries TRBV6-2 or TRBV6-3 and TRBJ2-2; D possibly corresponds to TRBD2 (5 bases). CDR3 length: 14 amino acids. Germline V lookup: CDR1 MNHEY, CDR2 SVGEGT. V shed 4 bases and J shed 5 bases, with 11 bases lying between them. CDR3 in amino acids: CASSLGSETGELFF. In nucleotides, the CDR3 is TGTGCCAGCAGTTTGGGGAGCGAGACCGGGGAGCTGTTTTTT.

The chain carries TRBV7-6 and TRBJ2-2; TRBD2 is a possible D gene (6 bases). V was shortened by 6 bases and J by 1 base, with 15 bases between the two germline ends. CDR1 is SGHVS and CDR2 is FNYEAQ in the germline V gene. The CDR3 totals 16 residues. The CDR3 loop reads CASRTRGDVNTGELFF. The CDR3 DNA reads as TGTGCCAGCAGGACGCGGGGAGATGTGAACACCGGGGAGCTGTTTTTT. The complete variable domain, with remaining parts taken from reference TRBV7-6 and TRBJ2-2, reads GAGVSQSPRYKVTKRGQDVALRCDPISGHVSLYWYRQALGQGPEFLTYFNYEAQQDKSGLPNDRFSAERPEGSISTLTIQRTEQRDSAMYRCASRTRGDVNTGELFFGEGSRLTVL.

The rearrangement uses TRBV7-2 and TRBJ2-3; 7 bases align to TRBD2. Germline trimming cut 0 bases from V and 2 bases from J; bases unmatched to any gene: 5. Germline lookup yields CDR1 SGHTA and CDR2 FQGNSA. The CDR3 loop spans 16 amino acids. Here the CDR3 DNA reads TGTGCCAGCAGCTTAGCGGGAGGGCCCTCCACAGATACGCAGTATTTT. This gives the protein CASSLAGGPSTDTQYF.

The table lists this clonotype with a few counts. The chain joins TRBV6-2 or TRBV6-3 to TRBJ2-7, with TRBD2 matching 12 bases. V was pared by 6 bases and J by 0 bases, with 3 bases of the junction left unmatched. CDR3 length equals 15 residues. The germline CDR1 and CDR2 sequences are MNHEY and SVGEGT. The CDR3 DNA reads TGTGCCAGCAGAGGACTAGCGGGGACCTCCTACGAGCAGTACTTC. This translates into CASRGLAGTSYEQYF.

The rearrangement uses TRBV28 and TRBJ2-7; 8 bases align to TRBD1. Germline V lookup: CDR1 MDHEN, CDR2 SYDVKM. V was clipped by 3 bases and J by 3 bases; unmatched bases: 4. The CDR3 covers 14 residues. The CDR3 reads CASSLYRGSYEQYF. The DNA of the CDR3 is TGTGCCAGCAGTTTGTACAGGGGGAGCTACGAGCAGTACTTC.

This clonotype was detected many times. The chain employs TRBV7-6 and TRBJ2-3; a weak D match, TRBD2 (6 bases). The CDR3 is 13 amino acids. V shed 0 bases and J shed 7 bases, with 8 bases lying between them. Germline V gene data show CDR1 as SGHVS and CDR2 as FNYEAQ. The CDR3 DNA reads TGTGCCAGCAGCTTAGCGGCGGGGAATACGCAGTATTTT. This gives the protein CASSLAAGNTQYF.

This chain connects TRBV27 to TRBJ2-7; D could derive from TRBD1 or TRBD2 (5 bases each). The length of the CDR3 is 17 residues. V lost 2 bases to trimming and J lost 1 base, with 18 bases between them. Per germline, CDR1 MNHEY and CDR2 SMNVEV (reference sequence). The CDR3 DNA is TGTGCCAGCAGTTTAAAAAGGGGAGCGGTAACTTCCTACGAGCAGTACTTC. Its translation is CASSLKRGAVTSYEQYF.